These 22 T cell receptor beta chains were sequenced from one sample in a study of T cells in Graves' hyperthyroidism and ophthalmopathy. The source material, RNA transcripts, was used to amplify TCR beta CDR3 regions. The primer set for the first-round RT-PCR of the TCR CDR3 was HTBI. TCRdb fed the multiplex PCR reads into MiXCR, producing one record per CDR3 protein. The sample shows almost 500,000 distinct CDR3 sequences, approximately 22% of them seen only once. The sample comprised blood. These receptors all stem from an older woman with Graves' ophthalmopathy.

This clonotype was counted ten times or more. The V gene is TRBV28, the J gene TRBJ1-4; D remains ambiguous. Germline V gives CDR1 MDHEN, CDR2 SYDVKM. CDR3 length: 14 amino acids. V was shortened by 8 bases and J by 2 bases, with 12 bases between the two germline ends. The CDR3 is CASAARSTNEKLFF. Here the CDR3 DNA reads TGTGCCAGCGCGGCAAGGTCGACTAATGAAAAACTGTTTTTT. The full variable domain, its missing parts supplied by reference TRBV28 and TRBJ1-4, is DVKVTQSSRYLVKRTGEKVFLECVQDMDHENMFWYRQDPGLGLRLIYFSYDVKMKEKGDIPEGYSVSREKKERFSLILESASTNQTSMYLCASAARSTNEKLFFGSGTQLSVL.

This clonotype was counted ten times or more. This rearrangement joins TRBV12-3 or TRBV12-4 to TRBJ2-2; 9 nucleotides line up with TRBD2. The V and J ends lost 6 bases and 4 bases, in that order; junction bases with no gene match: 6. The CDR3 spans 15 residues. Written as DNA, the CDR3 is TGTGCCAGCAGAATAGCGGGAGCACCCACCGGGGAGCTGTTTTTT. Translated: CASRIAGAPTGELFF.

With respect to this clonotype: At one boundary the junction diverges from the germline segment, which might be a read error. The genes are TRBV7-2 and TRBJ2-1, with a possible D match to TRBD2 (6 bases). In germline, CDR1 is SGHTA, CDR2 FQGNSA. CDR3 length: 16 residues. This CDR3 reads CASSPLGLPSYNERFF. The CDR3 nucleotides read TGTGCCAGCAGCCCTCTCGGACTACCCTCCTACAATGAGCGGTTCTTC.

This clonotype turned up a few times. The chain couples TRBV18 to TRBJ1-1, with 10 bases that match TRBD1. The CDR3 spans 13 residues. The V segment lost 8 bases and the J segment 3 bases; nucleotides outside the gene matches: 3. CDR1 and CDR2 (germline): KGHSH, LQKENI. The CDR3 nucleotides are TGTGCCAGCGGGACAGGGGCGGACACTGAAGCTTTCTTT. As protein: CASGTGADTEAFF. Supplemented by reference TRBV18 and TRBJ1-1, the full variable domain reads NAGVMQNPRHLVRRRGQEARLRCSPMKGHSHVYWYRQLPEEGLKFMVYLQKENIIDESGMPKERFSAEFPKEGPSILRIQQVVRGDSAAYFCASGTGADTEAFFGQGTRLTVV.

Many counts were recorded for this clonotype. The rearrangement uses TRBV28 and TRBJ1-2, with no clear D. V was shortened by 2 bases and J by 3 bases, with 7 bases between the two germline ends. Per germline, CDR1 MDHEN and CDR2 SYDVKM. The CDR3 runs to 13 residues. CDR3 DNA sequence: TGTGCCAGCAGTTTAACGCCGGACTATGGCTACACCTTC. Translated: CASSLTPDYGYTF.

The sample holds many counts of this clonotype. The CDR3 DNA follows: TGTGCCTGGAGTGTAACAGTCTATGGCTACACCTTC. Translated: CAWSVTVYGYTF. This chain links TRBV30 with TRBJ1-2; no definite D call. Germline V gene sequence: CDR1 GTSNPN, CDR2 SVGIG (reference sequence). Trimming took 0 bases from V and 4 from J, leaving 6 bases between them. This CDR3 comprises 12 residues.

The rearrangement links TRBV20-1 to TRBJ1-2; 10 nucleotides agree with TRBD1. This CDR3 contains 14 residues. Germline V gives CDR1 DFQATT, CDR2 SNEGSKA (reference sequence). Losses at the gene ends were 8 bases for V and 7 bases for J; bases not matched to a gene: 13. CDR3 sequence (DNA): TGCAGTAACACCGCCCGGGACAGGGGTTTTGGCTACACCTTC. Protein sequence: CSNTARDRGFGYTF.

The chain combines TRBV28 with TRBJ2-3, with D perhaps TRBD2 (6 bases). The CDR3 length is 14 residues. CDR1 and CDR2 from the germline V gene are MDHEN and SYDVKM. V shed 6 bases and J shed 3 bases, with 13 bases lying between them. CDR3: CASSQFGSTDTQYF. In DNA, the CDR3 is TGTGCCAGCAGCCAATTCGGGAGTACAGATACGCAGTATTTT.

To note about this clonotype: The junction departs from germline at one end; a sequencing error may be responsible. CDR3 sequence reads: CSASSRQDLYEQHF. The CDR3 nucleotides read TGCAGTGCTAGTAGCAGACAGGACCTCTACGAGCAGCACTTC. The chain carries TRBV20-1 and TRBJ2-7; a weak D match, TRBD1 (6 bases). The CDR3 runs to 14 residues. In germline, CDR1 is DFQATT, CDR2 SNEGSKA (reference sequence).

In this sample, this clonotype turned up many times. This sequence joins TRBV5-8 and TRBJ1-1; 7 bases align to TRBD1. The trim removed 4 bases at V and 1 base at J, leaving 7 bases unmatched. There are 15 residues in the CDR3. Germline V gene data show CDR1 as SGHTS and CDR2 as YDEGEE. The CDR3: CASSTGGGPNTEAFF. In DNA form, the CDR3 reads TGTGCCAGCAGCACGGGAGGGGGCCCGAACACTGAAGCTTTCTTT.

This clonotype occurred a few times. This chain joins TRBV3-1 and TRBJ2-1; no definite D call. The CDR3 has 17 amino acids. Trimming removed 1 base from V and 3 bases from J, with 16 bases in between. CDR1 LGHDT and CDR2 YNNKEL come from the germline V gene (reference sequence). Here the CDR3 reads CASSQGILLGGYNEQFF. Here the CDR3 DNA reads TGTGCCAGCAGCCAAGGAATCTTGTTGGGCGGCTACAATGAGCAGTTCTTC.

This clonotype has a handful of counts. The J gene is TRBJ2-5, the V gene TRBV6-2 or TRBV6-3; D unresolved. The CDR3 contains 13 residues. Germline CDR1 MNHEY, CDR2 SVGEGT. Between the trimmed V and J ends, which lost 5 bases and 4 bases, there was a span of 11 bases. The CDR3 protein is CASSTSSPETQYF. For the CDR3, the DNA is TGTGCCAGCAGTACCAGCAGTCCAGAGACCCAGTACTTC.

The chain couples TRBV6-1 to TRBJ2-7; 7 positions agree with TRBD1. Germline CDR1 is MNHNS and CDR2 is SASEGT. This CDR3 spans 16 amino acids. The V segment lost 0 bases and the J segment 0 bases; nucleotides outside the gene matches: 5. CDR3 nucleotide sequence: TGTGCCAGCAGTGAAGCGGGACAGATCAGCTCCTACGAGCAGTACTTC. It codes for CASSEAGQISSYEQYF.

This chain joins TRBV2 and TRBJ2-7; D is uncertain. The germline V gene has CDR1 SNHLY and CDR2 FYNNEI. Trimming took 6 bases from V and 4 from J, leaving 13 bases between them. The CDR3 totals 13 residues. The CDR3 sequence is CASSPPQNYEQYF. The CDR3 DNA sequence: TGTGCCAGCAGCCCCCCGCAGAATTACGAGCAGTACTTC.

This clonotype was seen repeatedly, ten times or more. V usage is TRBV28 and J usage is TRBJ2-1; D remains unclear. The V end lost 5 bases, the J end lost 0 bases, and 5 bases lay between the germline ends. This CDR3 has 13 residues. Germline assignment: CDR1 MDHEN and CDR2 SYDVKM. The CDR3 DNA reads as TGTGCCAGCAGTCTACCCTCCTACAATGAGCAGTTCTTC. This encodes CASSLPSYNEQFF.

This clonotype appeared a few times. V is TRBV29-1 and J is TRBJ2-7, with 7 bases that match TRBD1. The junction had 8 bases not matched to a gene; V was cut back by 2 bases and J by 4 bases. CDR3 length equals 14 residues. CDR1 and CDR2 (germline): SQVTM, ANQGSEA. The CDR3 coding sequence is TGCAGCGTTGAAACGCCTTCAGGGGGATACGAGCAGTACTTC. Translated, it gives CSVETPSGGYEQYF.

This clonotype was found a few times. Here the CDR3 reads CASSSRDATEAFF. Written as DNA, the CDR3 is TGTGCCAGCTCCTCGAGGGATGCCACTGAAGCTTTCTTT. The chain recombines TRBV18 with TRBJ1-1, with unresolved D. The CDR3 runs 13 residues. V was trimmed by 6 bases and J by 4 bases, leaving 12 bases between them. CDR1 is KGHSH and CDR2 is LQKENI in the germline V gene.

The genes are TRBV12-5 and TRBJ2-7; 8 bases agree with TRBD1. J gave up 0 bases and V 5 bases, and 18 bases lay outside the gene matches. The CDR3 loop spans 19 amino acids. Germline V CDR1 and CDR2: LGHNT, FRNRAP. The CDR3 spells CASGQIGLGGQGRSYEQYF. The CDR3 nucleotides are TGTGCTAGTGGTCAAATCGGATTGGGAGGACAGGGCCGCTCCTACGAGCAGTACTTC.

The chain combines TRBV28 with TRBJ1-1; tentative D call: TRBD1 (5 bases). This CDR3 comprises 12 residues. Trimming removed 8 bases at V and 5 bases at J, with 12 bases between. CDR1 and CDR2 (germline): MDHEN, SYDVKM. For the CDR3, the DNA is TGTGCCAGCTTGGGGGAGCCGACTGAAGCTTTCTTT. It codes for CASLGEPTEAFF.

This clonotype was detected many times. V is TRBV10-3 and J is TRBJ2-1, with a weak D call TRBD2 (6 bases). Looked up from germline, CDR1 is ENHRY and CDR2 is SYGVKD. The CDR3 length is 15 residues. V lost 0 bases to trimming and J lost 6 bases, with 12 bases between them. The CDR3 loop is CAISESPTSRNEQFF. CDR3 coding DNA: TGTGCCATCAGTGAGTCCCCGACTAGTCGCAATGAGCAGTTCTTC.

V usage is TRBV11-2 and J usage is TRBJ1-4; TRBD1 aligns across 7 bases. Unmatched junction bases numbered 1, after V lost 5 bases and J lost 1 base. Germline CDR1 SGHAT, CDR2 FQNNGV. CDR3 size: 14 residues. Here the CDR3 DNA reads TGTGCCAGCAGCAACAGGGGAACTAATGAAAAACTGTTTTTT. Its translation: CASSNRGTNEKLFF.

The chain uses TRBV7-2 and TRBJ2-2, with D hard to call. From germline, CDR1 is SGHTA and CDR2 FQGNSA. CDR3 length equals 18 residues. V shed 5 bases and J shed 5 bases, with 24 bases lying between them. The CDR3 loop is CASSPQAGLFGLTGELFF. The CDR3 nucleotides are TGTGCCAGCAGCCCCCAGGCAGGTCTCTTTGGTCTTACCGGGGAGCTGTTTTTT.